This is a list of T cell receptor beta chains from one sample in a study of response to subunit inactivated influenza vaccine. A single record per CDR3 protein comes from TCRdb applying MiXCR to the RT-PCR reads. Of about 540,000 distinct CDR3 sequences listed, around 25% are singletons. This sample also belongs to another study, concerning T cells expressing NK-cell markers.

Source: CD4+ T cells sorted from PBMCs, taken 11 to 12 days after vaccination. These receptors originate from a middle-aged man who received an inactivated influenza vaccine. The CDR3 runs from the conserved cysteine through the conserved F or W. A D gene is named only where the DNA matches it firmly. The size field is filled for only some rows; it gives once, few, many or a size class.

V	J	D	size	DNA	CDR3
TRBV11-2	TRBJ2-7	.	.	TGTGCCAGCAGCTTAGTACAGGCCCACTCCTACGAGCAGTACTTC	CASSLVQAHSYEQYF
TRBV5-1	TRBJ1-2	.	.	TGCGCCAGCAGCACACCACAGGGTACCTTCCATGGCTACACCTTC	CASSTPQGTFHGYTF
TRBV29-1	TRBJ2-7	TRBD1	.	TGCAGCGTTGGTTCAACGGGACAGGGGCTCTACGAGCAGTACTTC	CSVGSTGQGLYEQYF
TRBV4-1	TRBJ1-2	.	few	TGCGCCAGCAGCCAAGATGGTAGGGCGTATGGCTACACCTTC	CASSQDGRAYGYTF
TRBV2	TRBJ2-3	TRBD2	.	TGTGCCAGCAAGGTGGCGGGAGTATCAGATACGCAGTATTTT	CASKVAGVSDTQYF
TRBV24-1	TRBJ2-1	.	.	TGTGCCACCAGTACCATGGTCGATGAGCAGTTCTTC	CATSTMVDEQFF
TRBV7-6	TRBJ2-7	TRBD2	.	TGTGCCAGCAGCTTACTGGGAGGGGTATACGAGCAGTACTTC	CASSLLGGVYEQYF
TRBV11-2	TRBJ1-4	TRBD1	.	TGTGCCAGCAGCTCATTACGTGGGACAGGGGGCGTTAATGAAAAACTGTTTTTT	CASSSLRGTGGVNEKLFF
TRBV20-1	TRBJ2-7	TRBD1	.	TGCAGTGCTAGACCGGGACAGAGATACGAGCAGTACTTC	CSARPGQRYEQYF
TRBV18	TRBJ1-5	.	.	TGTGCCAGCTCACCACCGGGGGGTAGGGATCAGCCCCAGCATTTT	CASSPPGGRDQPQHF
TRBV5-1	TRBJ2-7	TRBD1	few	TGCGCCAGCAGCTTTTTCCGGGACAGCTACGAGCAGTACTTC	CASSFFRDSYEQYF
TRBV5-1	TRBJ2-1	.	.	TGCGCCAGCAGCGCGGGGGCGAATTACAATGAGCAGTTCTTC	CASSAGANYNEQFF
TRBV4-2	TRBJ1-5	TRBD1	.	TGTGCCAGCAGCCAAGGACAGGGGGCTGATCAGCCCCAGCATTTT	CASSQGQGADQPQHF
TRBV20-1	TRBJ1-1	.	few	TGCAGTGCTAGAAACAGGGTGAACACTGAAGCTTTCTTT	CSARNRVNTEAFF